This TCR beta chain was obtained from a study of blood T cell repertoires in COVID-19. About the research overall: Sample material is recorded as cDNA or gDNA derived from T cells, B-cell-depleted T cells, or PBMCs.

V was clipped by 11 bases and J by 2 bases; unmatched bases: 12. This CDR3 spans 16 amino acids. The germline V gene encodes CDR1 SEHNR and CDR2 FQNEAQ (reference sequence). TCRdb keeps only in-frame clones here, not all; method: immunoSEQ multiplex PCR. The sample carries 450,000 to 500,000 clones, roughly nine tenths recorded once. The cohort comprised adults aged about 18 to 90 years residing in approximately 25 US areas. Clinical history reported by participants formed the basis on which cohorts were assigned. Either two negative PCRs, clearance, or symptom resolution qualified Cohort 3 donors as recovered.

This receptor was taken from a woman in her fifties or sixties who had recovered from COVID-19. The V gene is TRBV7-9, the J gene TRBJ2-6; 7 bases fit TRBD2. Sequencing used PBMCs or T cells enriched from blood (not recorded which). CDR3 DNA sequence: TGTGCCGGAGGGGTCCTAGGGAGGGCTGGGGCCAACGTCCTGACTTTC. It codes for CAGGVLGRAGANVLTF.